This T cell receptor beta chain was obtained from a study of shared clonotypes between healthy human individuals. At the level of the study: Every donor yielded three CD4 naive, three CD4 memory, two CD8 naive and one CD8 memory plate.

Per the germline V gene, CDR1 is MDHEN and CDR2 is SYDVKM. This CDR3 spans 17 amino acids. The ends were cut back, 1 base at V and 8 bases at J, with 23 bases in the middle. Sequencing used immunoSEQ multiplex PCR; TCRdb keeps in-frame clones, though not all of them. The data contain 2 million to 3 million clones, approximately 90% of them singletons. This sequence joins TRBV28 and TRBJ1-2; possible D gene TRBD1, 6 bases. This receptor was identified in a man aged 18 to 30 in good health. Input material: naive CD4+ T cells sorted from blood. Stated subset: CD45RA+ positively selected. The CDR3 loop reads CASSLFQARGGPRGYTF. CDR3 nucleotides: TGTGCCAGCAGTTTATTTCAGGCTAGAGGGGGGCCGCGAGGCTACACCTTC.